Shown below are 16 T cell receptor beta chains from a single sample sequenced in a study of T cell repertoires in cytomegalovirus infection (dated by TCRdb to between 2017 and 2020). Sequencing was performed on an Illumina HiSeq 1500. TCRdb ran its own pipeline on the public reads, namely fastp trimming at Q25 and MiXCR clone calling, and kept in-frame beta chains. Rows are unified per CDR3 protein, each entry keeping the most common DNA and genes. The sample table contains a few hundred thousand distinct CDR3 sequences; only one count was recorded for over 35% of them. The leading ten clones occupy 48% of the sample. The sample's treatment or condition label, decoded: in vitro stimulation with specific CMV peptide epitopes to enrich CMV-specific T cells. The antigens these receptors bind are not known. The material sequenced was cultured PBMCs, taken from culture after CMV antigen stimulation. Source of these receptors: a human donor in good health (CMV status not recorded). Some clones in this sample may be carry-over from other donors' samples.

This clonotype turned up a few times. The V gene is TRBV7-6, the J gene TRBJ2-2, with D hard to call. This CDR3 region has 14 residues. CDR1 is SGHVS and CDR2 is FNYEAQ in the germline V gene. Deletions cut 6 bases from V and 1 base from J, with 9 bases between. This CDR3 is CASSPQENTGELFF. For the CDR3, the DNA is TGTGCCAGCAGTCCTCAGGAGAACACCGGGGAGCTGTTTTTT.

This chain connects TRBV3-1 to TRBJ2-1; possible D gene TRBD2, 7 bases. Trimming took 0 bases from V and 7 from J, leaving 10 bases between them. In germline, CDR1 is LGHDT, CDR2 YNNKEL (reference sequence). The CDR3 is made up of 14 amino acids. For the CDR3, the DNA is TGTGCCAGCAGCCAAGAGGGGGGGCGGAATGAGCAGTTCTTC. As protein: CASSQEGGRNEQFF.

This clonotype has just a few counts. The V and J genes are TRBV9 and TRBJ1-2; D unresolved. The V gene lost 0 bases and the J gene lost 5 bases, with 14 bases spanning the gap. The CDR3 loop spans 15 amino acids. Germline lookup yields CDR1 SGDLS and CDR2 YYNGEE. Here the CDR3 DNA reads TGTGCCAGCAGCGTAGGGGAGGGTAGGGAGTATGGCTACACCTTC. Its protein is CASSVGEGREYGYTF.

This sequence joins TRBV20-1 and TRBJ1-5; maybe TRBD1 (6 bases). The V end was cut by 0 bases, the J end by 3 bases, with 21 bases between. The CDR3 consists of 18 residues. CDR1 and CDR2 from the germline V gene are DFQATT and SNEGSKA (reference sequence). The CDR3, as DNA: TGCAGTGCTAGAGATGGAGGGAAAGGGGGACTGGTCAATCAGCCCCAGCATTTT. Its translation: CSARDGGKGGLVNQPQHF.

V gene TRBV20-1 combines with J gene TRBJ1-2; 7 bases line up with TRBD1. CDR1 DFQATT and CDR2 SNEGSKA come from the germline V gene (reference sequence). Trimming at V came to 5 bases and at J to 1 base, leaving 4 bases not matched to a gene. This CDR3 contains 13 residues. CDR3 nucleotides: TGCAGTGCTCCGGACAGGTATAACTATGGCTACACCTTC. Residues: CSAPDRYNYGYTF.

This clonotype has a handful of counts. This rearrangement joins TRBV11-2 to TRBJ2-1, with a tentative D call TRBD2 (5 bases). Germline V CDR1 and CDR2: SGHAT, FQNNGV. V gave up 4 bases and J gave up 0 bases, with 13 bases separating them. CDR3 length equals 16 residues. The CDR3 protein is CASSWYWSGSYNEQFF. DNA of the CDR3: TGTGCCAGCAGCTGGTATTGGAGCGGCTCCTACAATGAGCAGTTCTTC.

This clonotype was detected ten times or more. The chain links TRBV9 to TRBJ2-5; 16 bases are a match to TRBD2. J lost 5 bases, V lost 3 bases, and 7 bases had no gene match. Germline CDR1 and CDR2: SGDLS and YYNGEE. The length of the CDR3 is 17 residues. The CDR3 loop reads CASSDGTSGGAGETQYF. For the CDR3, the DNA is TGTGCCAGCAGCGACGGGACTAGCGGGGGGGCGGGTGAGACCCAGTACTTC. Complete variable domain (other parts from reference TRBV9 and TRBJ2-5): DSGVTQTPKHLITATGQRVTLRCSPRSGDLSVYWYQQSLDQGLQFLIQYYNGEERAKGNILERFSAQQFPDLHSELNLSSLELGDSALYFCASSDGTSGGAGETQYFGPGTRLLVL.

This clonotype showed up just a few times. In DNA, the CDR3 is TGTGCCAGCAGCCCCCAACTGGGGGACGCAGAAAAACTGTTTTTT. This gives the protein CASSPQLGDAEKLFF. V usage is TRBV7-2 and J usage is TRBJ1-4, with D possibly being TRBD1 (5 bases). Germline CDR1 and CDR2: SGHTA and FQGNSA. CDR3 size: 15 residues. The germline V and J ends were trimmed by 5 bases and 8 bases, with 18 bases remaining between them.

This clonotype appeared a few times. The CDR3 here is CASSPTRQTDTQYF. CDR3 DNA sequence: TGTGCCAGCAGTCCCACCCGACAGACAGATACGCAGTATTTT. The chain combines TRBV27 with TRBJ2-3; D is perhaps TRBD1 (5 bases). The CDR3 covers 14 residues. CDR1 and CDR2 (germline): MNHEY, SMNVEV (reference sequence). V lost 5 bases, J lost 3 bases, and 12 bases lay in between.

The chain joins TRBV4-1 to TRBJ1-2; no clear D gene. V lost 1 base and J 7 bases, leaving 13 bases between the germline ends. The CDR3 has 14 amino acids. Germline loops: CDR1 MGHRA, CDR2 YSYEKL. The CDR3 bases are TGCGCCAGCAGCCAAGGTGCGGTGATGAGTGGCTACACCTTC. Translated: CASSQGAVMSGYTF.

The CDR3 is CASGLVGNEQFF. The CDR3, as DNA: TGTGCTAGTGGTTTGGTTGGTAATGAGCAGTTCTTC. This chain joins TRBV12-5 and TRBJ2-1; D call uncertain. With 0 bases removed from V and 7 bases from J, the gap between germline ends came to 4 bases. Germline values: CDR1 LGHNT, CDR2 FRNRAP. This CDR3 comprises 12 residues.

This chain joins TRBV5-3 and TRBJ1-1, with D uncertain. TRBV5-3 counts as an open reading frame of uncertain function. This CDR3 region has 14 residues. V lost 8 bases to trimming and J lost 7 bases, with 21 bases between them. CDR3 nucleotides: TGTGCCAGCGCCAACTATAGGGCGCTTAGTGAAGCTTTCTTT. Its translation is CASANYRALSEAFF.

This clonotype was found once. This chain joins TRBV7-9 and TRBJ2-1; 12 nucleotides align to TRBD2. Germline-derived CDR1 and CDR2 are SEHNR and FQNEAQ (reference sequence). The CDR3 runs to 16 residues. V dropped 4 bases and J dropped 5; count of bases not matched to a gene: 6. This CDR3 is CASSYLAGGPDNEQFF. The CDR3 DNA reads as TGTGCCAGCAGCTACCTAGCGGGAGGGCCGGACAATGAGCAGTTCTTC.

The rearrangement joins TRBV20-1 to TRBJ2-5; possibly TRBD2 for D (5 bases). The CDR3 is 14 residues long. Germline lookup yields CDR1 DFQATT and CDR2 SNEGSKA (reference sequence). V was clipped by 1 base and J by 7 bases, with 16 bases between them. The CDR3 is CSARGVAGDRTQYF. The CDR3 DNA is TGCAGTGCTAGAGGGGTGGCCGGGGATAGGACCCAGTACTTC.

This clonotype appeared many times. V usage is TRBV7-2 and J usage is TRBJ2-4; D may be TRBD1 (5 bases). CDR1 SGHTA and CDR2 FQGNSA come from the germline V gene. V was shortened by 1 base and J by 0 bases, with 10 bases between the two germline ends. The CDR3 sequence is 16 residues long. CDR3 amino acids: CASSLGGLLAKNIQYF. The CDR3 DNA follows: TGTGCCAGCAGCTTAGGGGGCCTCTTAGCCAAAAACATTCAGTACTTC. Variable domain in full (rest from reference TRBV7-2 and TRBJ2-4): GAGVSQSPSNKVTEKGKDVELRCDPISGHTALYWYRQSLGQGLEFLIYFQGNSAPDKSGLPSDRFSAERTGGSVSTLTIQRTQQEDSAVYLCASSLGGLLAKNIQYFGAGTRLSVL.

The chain recombines TRBV19 with TRBJ2-1, with 12 bases lining up with TRBD2. Germline CDR1 LNHDA, CDR2 SQIVND (reference sequence). The CDR3 has 15 amino acids. The ends lost 1 base at V and 8 bases at J; junction bases unmatched: 3. CDR3 sequence: CASSIASGGVYEQFF. The CDR3, as DNA: TGTGCCAGTAGTATAGCTAGCGGGGGGGTCTATGAGCAGTTCTTC. The variable domain in full, completed from reference TRBV19 and TRBJ2-1, reads DGGITQSPKYLFRKEGQNVTLSCEQNLNHDAMYWYRQDPGQGLRLIYYSQIVNDFQKGDIAEGYSVSREKKESFPLTVTSAQKNPTAFYLCASSIASGGVYEQFFGPGTRLTVL.